This TCR beta chain came from a study of T-cell reconstitution after alpha-beta-depleted transplantation in children. Germline assignment: CDR1 KGHSH and CDR2 LQKENI. The germline V and J ends were trimmed by 5 bases and 4 bases, with 15 bases remaining between them. This CDR3 is built from 14 residues. This sample's TCRbeta library carried unique molecular identifier barcodes. TCRdb itself ran the PCR reads through MiXCR, one entry per CDR3 protein. The sample lists hundreds of thousands of distinct CDR3 sequences; 15% to 20% were seen once. This clonotype was observed a handful of times. The specimen comprised PBMCs, mostly from graft donor cells, sampled 360 days after TCRalphabeta/CD19-depleted stem cell transplant. The gene calls are TRBV18 and TRBJ2-7; D is tentatively TRBD1 or TRBD2 (7 bases each). The TCR comes from a male patient between 5 and 17 years old who had a stem cell transplant for acute lymphoblastic leukemia, so the T cells may come from the graft donor. CDR3 sequence: CASSDREGIYEQYF. CDR3 bases: TGTGCCAGCTCAGACAGGGAGGGGATATACGAGCAGTACTTC. The entire variable domain, with the rest obtained from reference TRBV18 and TRBJ2-7, is as follows: NAGVMQNPRHLVRRRGQEARLRCSPMKGHSHVYWYRQLPEEGLKFMVYLQKENIIDESGMPKERFSAEFPKEGPSILRIQQVVRGDSAAYFCASSDREGIYEQYFGPGTRLTVT.